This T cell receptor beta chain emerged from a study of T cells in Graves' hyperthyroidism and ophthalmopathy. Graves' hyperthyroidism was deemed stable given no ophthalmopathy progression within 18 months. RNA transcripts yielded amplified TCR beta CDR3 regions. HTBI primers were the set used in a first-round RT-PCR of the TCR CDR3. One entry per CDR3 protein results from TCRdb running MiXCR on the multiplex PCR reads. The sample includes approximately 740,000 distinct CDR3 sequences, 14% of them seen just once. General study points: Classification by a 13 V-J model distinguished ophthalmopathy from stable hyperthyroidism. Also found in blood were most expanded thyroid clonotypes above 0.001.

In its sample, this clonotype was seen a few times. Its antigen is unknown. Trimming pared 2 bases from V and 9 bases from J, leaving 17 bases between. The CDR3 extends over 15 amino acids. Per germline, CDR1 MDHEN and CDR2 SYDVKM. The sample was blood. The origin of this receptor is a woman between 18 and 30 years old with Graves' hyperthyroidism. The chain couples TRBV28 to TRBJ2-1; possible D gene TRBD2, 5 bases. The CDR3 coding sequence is TGTGCCAGCAGTTTAGAGAGGGTCGTAGTGGGTGAGCAGTTCTTC. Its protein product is CASSLERVVVGEQFF.